This TCR beta chain was captured in a study of blood T cell repertoires in COVID-19. Study-level information: COVID-19 samples, acute and convalescent, were from the United States, Italy and Spain. T cells, B-cell-depleted T cells, or PBMCs provided the cDNA or gDNA that served as material.

In the original processing: Amplification of reference gene primers provided the estimated nucleated cell counts. Data came from immunoSEQ multiplex PCR; TCRdb stores just in-frame clones and leaves some out. The V and J calls and clone size were taken over from that table, and D and trimming were inferred from the DNA. The sample contains 150,000 to 200,000 clones, about four fifths of which appear only once. Germline CDR1 is MDHEN and CDR2 is SYDVKM. With 4 bases removed from V and 1 base from J, the gap between germline ends came to 7 bases. CDR3 size: 13 residues. The sequence was obtained from a man aged 70 or older who had recovered from COVID-19. The sequenced sample consisted of peripheral blood. The rearrangement joins TRBV28 to TRBJ1-1; the D gene is possibly TRBD1 (6 bases). CDR3 sequence (DNA): TGTGCCAGCAGTTCGGGACAGAACACTGAAGCTTTCTTT. It specifies CASSSGQNTEAFF.